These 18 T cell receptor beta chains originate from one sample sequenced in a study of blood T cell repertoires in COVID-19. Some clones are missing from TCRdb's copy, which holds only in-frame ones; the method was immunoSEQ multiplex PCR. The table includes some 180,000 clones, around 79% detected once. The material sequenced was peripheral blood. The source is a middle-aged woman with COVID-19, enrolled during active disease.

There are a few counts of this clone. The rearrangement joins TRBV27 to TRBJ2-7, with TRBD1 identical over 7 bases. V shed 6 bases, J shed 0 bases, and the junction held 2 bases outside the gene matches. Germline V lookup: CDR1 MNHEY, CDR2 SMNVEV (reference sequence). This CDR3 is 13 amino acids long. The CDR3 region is CASRGTVSYEQYF. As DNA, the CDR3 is TGTGCCAGCAGAGGGACAGTCTCCTACGAGCAGTACTTC.

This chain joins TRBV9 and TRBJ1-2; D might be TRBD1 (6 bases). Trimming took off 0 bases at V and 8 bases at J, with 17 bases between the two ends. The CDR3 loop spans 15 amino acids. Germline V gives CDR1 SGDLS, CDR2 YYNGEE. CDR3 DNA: TGTGCCAGCAGCGTAGGGGGGACATTACCTACAGGCTACACCTTC. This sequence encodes CASSVGGTLPTGYTF.

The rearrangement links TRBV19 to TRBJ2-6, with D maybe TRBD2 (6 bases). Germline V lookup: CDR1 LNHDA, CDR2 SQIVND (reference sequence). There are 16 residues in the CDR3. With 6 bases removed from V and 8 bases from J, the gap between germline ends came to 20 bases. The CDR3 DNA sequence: TGTGCCAGTAGGCGCATGGGGGGTGAAATCTCCAACGTCCTGACTTTC. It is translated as CASRRMGGEISNVLTF.

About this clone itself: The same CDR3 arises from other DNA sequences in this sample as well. DNA for the CDR3: TGTGCCAGCAGCCAAGTGCGGGATACGCAGTATTTT. Residues: CASSQVRDTQYF. The chain carries TRBV3-1 (or the pseudogene TRBV3-2) and TRBJ2-3; the D is unclear. From germline, CDR1 is LGHDT and CDR2 YNNKEL (reference sequence). The germline V and J ends were trimmed by 1 base and 6 bases, with 5 bases remaining between them. This CDR3 has 12 residues.

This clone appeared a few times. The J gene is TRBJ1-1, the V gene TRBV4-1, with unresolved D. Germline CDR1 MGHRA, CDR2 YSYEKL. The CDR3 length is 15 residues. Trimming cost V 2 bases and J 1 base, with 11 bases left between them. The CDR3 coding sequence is TGCGCCAGCAGCCAACAACGGGTCACGAACACTGAAGCTTTCTTT. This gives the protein CASSQQRVTNTEAFF.

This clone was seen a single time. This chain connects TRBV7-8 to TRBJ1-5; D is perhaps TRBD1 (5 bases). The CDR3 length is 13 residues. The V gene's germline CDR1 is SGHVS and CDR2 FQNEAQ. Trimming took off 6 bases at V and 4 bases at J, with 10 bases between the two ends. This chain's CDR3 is CASSTSGNQPQHF. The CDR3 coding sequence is TGTGCCAGCAGTACTTCAGGGAATCAGCCCCAGCATTTT.

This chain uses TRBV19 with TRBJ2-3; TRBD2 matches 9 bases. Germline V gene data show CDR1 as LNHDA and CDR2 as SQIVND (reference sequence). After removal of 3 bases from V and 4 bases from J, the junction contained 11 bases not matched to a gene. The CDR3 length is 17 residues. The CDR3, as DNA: TGTGCCAGTAGTATTGATCCGGCGGGAGGGCCGTCAGATACGCAGTATTTT. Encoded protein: CASSIDPAGGPSDTQYF. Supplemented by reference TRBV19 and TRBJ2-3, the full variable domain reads DGGITQSPKYLFRKEGQNVTLSCEQNLNHDAMYWYRQDPGQGLRLIYYSQIVNDFQKGDIAEGYSVSREKKESFPLTVTSAQKNPTAFYLCASSIDPAGGPSDTQYFGPGTRLTVL.

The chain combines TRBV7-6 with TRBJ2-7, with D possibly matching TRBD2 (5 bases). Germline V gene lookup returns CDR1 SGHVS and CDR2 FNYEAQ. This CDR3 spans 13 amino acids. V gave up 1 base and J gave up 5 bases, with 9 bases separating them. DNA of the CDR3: TGTGCCAGCAGCTTAGTTGAGGGAAACGAGCAGTACTTC. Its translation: CASSLVEGNEQYF.

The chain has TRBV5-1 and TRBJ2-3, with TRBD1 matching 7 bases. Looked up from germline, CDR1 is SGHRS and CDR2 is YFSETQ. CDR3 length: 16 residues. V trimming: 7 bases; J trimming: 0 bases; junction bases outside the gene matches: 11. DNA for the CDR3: TGCGCCAGCCGACCCCGACAGGGCCGGAGCACAGATACGCAGTATTTT. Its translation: CASRPRQGRSTDTQYF. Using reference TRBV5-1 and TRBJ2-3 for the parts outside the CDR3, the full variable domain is KAGVTQTPRYLIKTRGQQVTLSCSPISGHRSVSWYQQTPGQGLQFLFEYFSETQRNKGNFPGRFSGRQFSNSRSEMNVSTLELGDSALYLCASRPRQGRSTDTQYFGPGTRLTVL.

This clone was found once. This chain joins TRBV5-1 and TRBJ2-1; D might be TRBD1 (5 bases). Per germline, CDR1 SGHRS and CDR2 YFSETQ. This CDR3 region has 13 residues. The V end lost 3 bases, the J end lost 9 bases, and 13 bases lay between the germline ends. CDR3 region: CASSSLGASEQFF. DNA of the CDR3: TGCGCCAGCAGCTCCTTAGGGGCGAGTGAGCAGTTCTTC.

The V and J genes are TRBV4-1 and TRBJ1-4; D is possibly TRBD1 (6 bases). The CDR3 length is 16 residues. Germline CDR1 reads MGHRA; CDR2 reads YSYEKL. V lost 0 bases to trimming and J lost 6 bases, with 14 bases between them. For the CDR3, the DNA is TGCGCCAGCAGCCAAGATTGGGACACCCCTTATGAAAAACTGTTTTTT. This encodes CASSQDWDTPYEKLFF.

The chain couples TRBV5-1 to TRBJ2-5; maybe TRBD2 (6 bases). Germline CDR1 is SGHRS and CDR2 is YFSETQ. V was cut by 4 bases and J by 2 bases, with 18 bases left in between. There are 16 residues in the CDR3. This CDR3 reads CASSREPGLQQETQYF. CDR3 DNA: TGCGCCAGCAGCCGTGAACCGGGACTGCAGCAAGAGACCCAGTACTTC.

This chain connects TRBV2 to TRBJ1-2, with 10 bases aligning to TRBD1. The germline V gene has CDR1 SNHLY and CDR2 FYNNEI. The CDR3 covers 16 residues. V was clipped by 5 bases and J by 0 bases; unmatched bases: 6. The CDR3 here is CASSYRDRGTNYGYTF. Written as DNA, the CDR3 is TGTGCCAGCAGTTACCGGGACAGGGGAACTAACTATGGCTACACCTTC.

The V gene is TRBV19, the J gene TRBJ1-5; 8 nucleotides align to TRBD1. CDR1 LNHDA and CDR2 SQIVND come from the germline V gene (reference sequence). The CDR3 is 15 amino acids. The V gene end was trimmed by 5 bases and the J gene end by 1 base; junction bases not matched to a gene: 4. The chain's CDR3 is CASSARGLSNQPQHF. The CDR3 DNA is TGTGCCAGTAGTGCCAGGGGGCTAAGCAATCAGCCCCAGCATTTT. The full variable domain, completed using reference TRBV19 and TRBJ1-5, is DGGITQSPKYLFRKEGQNVTLSCEQNLNHDAMYWYRQDPGQGLRLIYYSQIVNDFQKGDIAEGYSVSREKKESFPLTVTSAQKNPTAFYLCASSARGLSNQPQHFGDGTRLSIL.

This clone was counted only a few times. In DNA form, the CDR3 reads TGTGCCAGCAGCCCTGGACTAGGATCGAGGCAGTTCTTC. It is translated as CASSPGLGSRQFF. This chain uses TRBV7-2 with TRBJ2-1; 7 bases line up with TRBD2. The CDR3 runs 13 residues. From germline, CDR1 is SGHTA and CDR2 FQGNSA. The ends lost 5 bases at V and 12 bases at J; junction bases unmatched: 10.

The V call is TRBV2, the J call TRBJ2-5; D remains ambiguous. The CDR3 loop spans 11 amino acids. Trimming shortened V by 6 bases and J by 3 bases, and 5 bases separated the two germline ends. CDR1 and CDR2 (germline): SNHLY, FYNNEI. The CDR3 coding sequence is TGTGCCAGCAGCTCAGAAGAGACCCAGTACTTC. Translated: CASSSEETQYF. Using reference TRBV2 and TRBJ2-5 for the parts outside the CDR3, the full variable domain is EPEVTQTPSHQVTQMGQEVILRCVPISNHLYFYWYRQILGQKVEFLVSFYNNEISEKSEIFDDQFSVERPDGSNFTLKIRSTKLEDSAMYFCASSSEETQYFGPGTRLLVL.

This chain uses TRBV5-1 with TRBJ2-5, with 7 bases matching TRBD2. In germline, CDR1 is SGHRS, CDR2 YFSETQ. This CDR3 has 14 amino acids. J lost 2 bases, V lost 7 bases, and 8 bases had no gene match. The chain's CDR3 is CASGSGRGQETQYF. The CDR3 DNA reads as TGCGCCAGCGGCTCAGGGCGGGGGCAAGAGACCCAGTACTTC. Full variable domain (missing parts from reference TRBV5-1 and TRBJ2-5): KAGVTQTPRYLIKTRGQQVTLSCSPISGHRSVSWYQQTPGQGLQFLFEYFSETQRNKGNFPGRFSGRQFSNSRSEMNVSTLELGDSALYLCASGSGRGQETQYFGPGTRLLVL.

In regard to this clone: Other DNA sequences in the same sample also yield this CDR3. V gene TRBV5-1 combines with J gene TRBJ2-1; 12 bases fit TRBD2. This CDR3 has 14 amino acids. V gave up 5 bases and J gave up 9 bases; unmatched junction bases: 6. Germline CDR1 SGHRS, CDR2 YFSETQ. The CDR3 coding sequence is TGCGCCAGCAGAACGGGACTAGCGGGCACTGAGCAGTTCTTC. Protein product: CASRTGLAGTEQFF.